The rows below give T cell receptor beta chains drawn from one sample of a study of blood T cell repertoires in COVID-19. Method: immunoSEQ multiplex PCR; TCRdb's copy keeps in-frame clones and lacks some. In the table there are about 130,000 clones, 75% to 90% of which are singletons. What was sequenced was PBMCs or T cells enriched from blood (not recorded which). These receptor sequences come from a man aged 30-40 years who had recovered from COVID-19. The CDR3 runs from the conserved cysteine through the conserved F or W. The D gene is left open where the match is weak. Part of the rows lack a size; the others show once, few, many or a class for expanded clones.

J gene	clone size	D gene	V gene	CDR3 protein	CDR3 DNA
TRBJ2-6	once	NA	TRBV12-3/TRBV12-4	CASRSGANVLTF	TGTGCCAGCCGCTCTGGGGCCAACGTCCTGACTTTC
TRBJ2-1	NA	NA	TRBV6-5	CASSYSGQVKYNEQFF	TGTGCCAGCAGTTACTCAGGCCAGGTCAAATACAATGAGCAGTTCTTC
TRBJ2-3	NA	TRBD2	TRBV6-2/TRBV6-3	CASSYTTGRGRTDTQYF	TGTGCCAGCAGTTACACTACGGGGAGGGGCAGAACAGATACGCAGTATTTT
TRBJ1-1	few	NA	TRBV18	CASSPRHLNTEAFF	TGTGCCAGCTCACCGAGACACCTAAACACTGAAGCTTTCTTT
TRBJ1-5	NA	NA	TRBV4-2	CASSQEYPEHQPQHF	TGTGCCAGCAGCCAAGAGTATCCCGAGCACCAGCCCCAGCATTTT
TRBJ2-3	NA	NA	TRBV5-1	CASGSGSTDTQYF	TGCGCCAGCGGGAGCGGGAGCACAGATACGCAGTATTTT
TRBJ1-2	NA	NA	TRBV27	CASSSPRGYGYTF	TGTGCCAGCAGTTCCCCCAGGGGCTACGGCTACACCTTC
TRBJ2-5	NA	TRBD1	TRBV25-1	CASSETGSWETQYF	TGTGCCAGCAGTGAGACAGGGTCTTGGGAGACCCAGTACTTC
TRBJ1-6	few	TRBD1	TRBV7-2	CASSIDRVGNSPLHF	TGTGCCAGCAGCATAGACAGGGTTGGAAATTCACCCCTCCACTTT
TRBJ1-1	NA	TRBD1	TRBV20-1	CSAAGGGRAFF	TGCAGTGCGGCAGGGGGAGGAAGAGCTTTCTTT
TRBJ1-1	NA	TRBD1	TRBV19	CASSTLGQGLNTEAFF	TGTGCCAGTAGTACGTTGGGACAGGGTCTTAACACTGAAGCTTTCTTT
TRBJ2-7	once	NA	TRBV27	CASSLSRNSYEQYF	TGTGCCAGCAGTTTGAGCAGGAACTCCTACGAGCAGTACTTC
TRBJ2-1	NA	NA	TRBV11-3	CASSFTSRNEQFF	TGTGCCAGCAGCTTCACTAGCCGCAATGAGCAGTTCTTC
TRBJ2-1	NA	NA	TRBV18	CASSPGWQADNEQFF	TGTGCCAGCTCACCAGGGTGGCAGGCTGACAATGAGCAGTTCTTC
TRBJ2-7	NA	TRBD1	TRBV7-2	CASSKDRDSSYEQYF	TGTGCCAGCAGCAAAGACAGGGATAGCTCCTACGAGCAGTACTTC
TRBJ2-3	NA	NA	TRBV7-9	CASSLYLGGDTQYF	TGTGCCAGCAGCTTATATCTCGGGGGAGATACGCAGTATTTT
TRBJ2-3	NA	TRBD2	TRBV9	CASSVVSGAGGPDTQYF	TGTGCCAGCAGCGTAGTCTCGGGAGCGGGAGGGCCGGATACGCAGTATTTT
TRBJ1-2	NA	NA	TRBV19	CASSITSVDLGYTF	TGTGCCAGTAGTATAACGTCCGTAGATCTAGGCTACACCTTC
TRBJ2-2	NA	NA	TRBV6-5	CASKGDHTGELFF	TGTGCCAGCAAGGGGGATCACACCGGGGAGCTGTTTTTT